These 16 T cell receptor beta chains were all obtained from the same sample, sequenced in a study of blood T cell repertoires in COVID-19. Profiled with immunoSEQ multiplex PCR; TCRdb holds only in-frame clones, not every one. The sample yields some 130,000 clones, 75% to 90% seen once. The sequencing input was peripheral blood. The receptors were sampled from a man aged 50-59 years with active or convalescent COVID-19.

The CDR3 coding sequence is TGTGCCACCCGGGACTCGACTGAGACCCAGTACTTC. Translation: CATRDSTETQYF. The V and J genes are TRBV10-3 and TRBJ2-5; tentative D call: TRBD2 (6 bases). The CDR3 consists of 12 residues. Germline CDR1 ENHRY, CDR2 SYGVKD. Trimming cost V 10 bases and J 5 bases, with 14 bases left between them.

J is TRBJ2-3 and V is TRBV20-1; 14 nucleotides agree with TRBD2. Germline CDR1 is DFQATT and CDR2 is SNEGSKA (reference sequence). With 3 bases clipped from V and 2 bases from J, the junction kept 16 bases outside the gene matches. The CDR3 length is 20 residues. The CDR3 DNA is TGCAGTGCTAGTACGGGACAATTGACTAGCGGGAGGGTTGACACAGATACGCAGTATTTT. It codes for CSASTGQLTSGRVDTDTQYF.

The V call is TRBV18, the J call TRBJ2-5; D might be TRBD2 (5 bases). V gave up 4 bases and J gave up 4 bases, with 7 bases separating them. This CDR3 comprises 12 residues. Looked up from germline, CDR1 is KGHSH and CDR2 is LQKENI. The CDR3 DNA is TGTGCCAGCTCACGGACTGGAGAGACCCAGTACTTC. This gives the protein CASSRTGETQYF.

J is TRBJ1-1 and V is TRBV29-1; the match to TRBD1 covers 9 bases. CDR3 size: 13 residues. The V segment lost 6 bases and the J segment 2 bases; nucleotides outside the gene matches: 4. CDR1 and CDR2 from the germline V gene are SQVTM and ANQGSEA. The CDR3 loop is CSVETGGNTEAFF. The DNA for the CDR3 is TGCAGCGTGGAGACAGGGGGTAACACTGAAGCTTTCTTT.

This clone has a single count. V usage is TRBV3-1 (or the pseudogene TRBV3-2) and J usage is TRBJ1-3, with D possibly matching TRBD1 (6 bases). V dropped 0 bases and J dropped 2 bases, with 8 bases sitting between them. Germline V CDR1 and CDR2: LGHDT, YNNKEL (reference sequence). The CDR3 runs to 15 residues. CDR3 loop: CASSQDWGPGNTIYF. CDR3 DNA: TGTGCCAGCAGCCAAGACTGGGGGCCTGGAAACACCATATATTTT.

The V and J genes are TRBV30 and TRBJ1-1; 8 nucleotides line up with TRBD1. Per germline, CDR1 GTSNPN and CDR2 SVGIG (reference sequence). The CDR3 is 15 amino acids. V shed 0 bases and J 1 base; nucleotides not matched to a gene: 4. CDR3 residues: CAWSVRTGKNTEAFF. The CDR3 DNA reads as TGTGCCTGGAGTGTTAGGACAGGGAAGAACACTGAAGCTTTCTTT.

V usage is TRBV11-2 and J usage is TRBJ2-3; weak D call: TRBD1 (5 bases). The V gene lost 4 bases and the J gene lost 8 bases, with 16 bases spanning the gap. CDR1 is SGHAT, CDR2 FQNNGV, per germline. The CDR3 totals 14 residues. CDR3 protein: CASSSRRGGATQYF. CDR3 DNA sequence: TGTGCCAGCAGCTCCCGTCGAGGTGGGGCTACGCAGTATTTT.

The V gene is TRBV29-1, the J gene TRBJ2-5, with a possible D match to TRBD1 (6 bases). The ends were cut back, 7 bases at V and 2 bases at J, with 11 bases in the middle. Germline V lookup: CDR1 SQVTM, CDR2 ANQGSEA. The CDR3 spans 12 residues. CDR3 protein: CSGYRVQETQYF. CDR3 coding DNA: TGCAGCGGATACAGGGTACAAGAGACCCAGTACTTC.

The sample holds one count of this clone. The chain uses TRBV10-3 and TRBJ1-2, with 7 bases matching TRBD1. CDR1 is ENHRY and CDR2 is SYGVKD in the germline V gene. This CDR3 spans 14 amino acids. V was pared by 4 bases and J by 7 bases, with 9 bases of the junction left unmatched. In DNA form, the CDR3 reads TGTGCCATCAGTGGAATAGGGGGCGCTAGTGGCTACACCTTC. Translating it yields CAISGIGGASGYTF.

This clone was picked up a small number of times. The chain employs TRBV7-6 and TRBJ2-1, with TRBD2 matching 8 bases. CDR1 and CDR2 (germline): SGHVS, FNYEAQ. The CDR3 has 16 amino acids. Trimming cost V 5 bases and J 4 bases; bases outside gene matches: 10. The CDR3 DNA is TGTGCCAGCAGCCCTCTCGGGACTAGGGGATACAATGAGCAGTTCTTC. As protein: CASSPLGTRGYNEQFF.

The chain recombines TRBV10-3 with TRBJ2-3, with TRBD2 as a possible D gene (6 bases). Germline-derived CDR1 and CDR2 are ENHRY and SYGVKD. V lost 7 bases and J 0 bases, leaving 11 bases between the germline ends. The CDR3 consists of 14 residues. CDR3: CAITGTLSTDTQYF. DNA for the CDR3: TGTGCCATCACCGGGACTCTTAGCACAGATACGCAGTATTTT.

V gene TRBV25-1 combines with J gene TRBJ2-7; maybe TRBD1 (5 bases). V dropped 7 bases and J dropped 5 bases, with 15 bases sitting between them. Germline loops: CDR1 MGHDK, CDR2 SYGVNS. The CDR3 consists of 13 residues. The CDR3 DNA is TGTGCCAGCACCCGACAGTCCAGTAACGAGCAGTACTTC. It encodes CASTRQSSNEQYF.

The chain is built from TRBV11-2 and TRBJ2-3; 8 nucleotides agree with TRBD2. From germline, CDR1 is SGHAT and CDR2 FQNNGV. This CDR3 comprises 15 residues. V was pared by 4 bases and J by 1 base, with 4 bases of the junction left unmatched. The CDR3 DNA reads as TGTGCCAGCAGCTGGCGGGGGGTCCGCACAGATACGCAGTATTTT. Encoded protein: CASSWRGVRTDTQYF.

Here the CDR3 DNA reads TGTGCCAGCAGTCCCCATGGGGCAGGTCGAGAAAAACTGTTTTTT. This translates into CASSPHGAGREKLFF. This rearrangement joins TRBV27 to TRBJ1-4, with D perhaps matching TRBD1 (5 bases). Germline CDR1 MNHEY, CDR2 SMNVEV (reference sequence). This CDR3 spans 15 amino acids. The V and J ends lost 5 bases and 8 bases respectively, with 18 bases between them. The entire variable domain, with the rest obtained from reference TRBV27 and TRBJ1-4, is as follows: EAQVTQNPRYLITVTGKKLTVTCSQNMNHEYMSWYRQDPGLGLRQIYYSMNVEVTDKGDVPEGYKVSRKEKRNFPLILESPSPNQTSLYFCASSPHGAGREKLFFGSGTQLSVL.

This clone was counted once. V is TRBV6-6 and J is TRBJ2-5; no firm D call. This CDR3 has 11 amino acids. Deletions cut 8 bases from V and 3 bases from J, with 7 bases between. From germline, CDR1 is MNHNY and CDR2 SVGAGI (reference sequence). Here the CDR3 reads CASSPEETQYF. In DNA form, the CDR3 reads TGTGCCAGCTCCCCGGAAGAGACCCAGTACTTC.

The V call is TRBV10-2, the J call TRBJ2-2; tentatively, D is TRBD1 (7 bases). The CDR3 sequence is 15 residues long. V was clipped by 7 bases and J by 5 bases, with 17 bases between them. Germline CDR1 is WSHSY and CDR2 is SAAADI. The CDR3 region has the DNA TGCGCCAGCAATGGAGGGGGCGGAGAAACCGGGGAGCTGTTTTTT. Translating it yields CASNGGGGETGELFF.